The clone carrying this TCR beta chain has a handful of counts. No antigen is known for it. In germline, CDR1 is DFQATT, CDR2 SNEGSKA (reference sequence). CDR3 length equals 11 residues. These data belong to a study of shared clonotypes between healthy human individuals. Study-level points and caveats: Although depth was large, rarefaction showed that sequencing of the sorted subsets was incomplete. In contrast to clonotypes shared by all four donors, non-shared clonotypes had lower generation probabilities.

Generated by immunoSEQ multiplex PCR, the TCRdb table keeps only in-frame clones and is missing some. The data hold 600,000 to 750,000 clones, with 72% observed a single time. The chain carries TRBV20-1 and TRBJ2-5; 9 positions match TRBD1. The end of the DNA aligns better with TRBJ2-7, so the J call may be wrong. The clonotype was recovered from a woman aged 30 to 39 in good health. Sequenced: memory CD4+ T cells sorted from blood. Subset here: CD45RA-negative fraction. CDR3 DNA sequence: TGCAGGGTGGACAGGGGCTACGAGCAGTACTTC. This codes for CRVDRGYEQYF.